Sequencing of this TCR beta chain was carried out in a study of blood T cell repertoires in COVID-19. Study at large: Material from acute and convalescent COVID-19 was sourced from the United States, Italy and Spain.

In the original workflow: Reference gene primers were amplified, and this amplification served to estimate nucleated cell counts. Clones were read by immunoSEQ multiplex PCR, and TCRdb kept only the in-frame ones, dropping some. That table is the source of V, J and clone size, and D and trimming were worked out from the DNA. The table includes about 230,000 clones, 83% detected once. The CDR3 has 18 amino acids. The V gene's germline CDR1 is MGHRA and CDR2 YSYEKL. V was clipped by 3 bases and J by 3 bases; unmatched bases: 10. The receptor was derived from a woman aged 50 to 60 with acute or convalescent COVID-19. Source material: peripheral blood. The chain carries TRBV4-1 and TRBJ1-4; 10 bases line up with TRBD1. CDR3 region: CASSHGRTGGKANEKLFF. CDR3 coding DNA: TGCGCCAGCAGCCACGGTAGGACAGGGGGGAAGGCTAATGAAAAACTGTTTTTT.